The source of this TCR beta chain is a study of long-term antiretroviral therapy in people with HIV. immunoSEQ v3.0 was run at survey level. Measured with immunoSEQ multiplex PCR; TCRdb has only the in-frame clones, and not every one. This sample has 15,000 to 20,000 clones; about 90% occur once, and the top ten carry roughly 14%. This clone was found once. The ends were cut back, 3 bases at V and 1 base at J, with 12 bases in the middle. The CDR3 contains 16 residues. The germline CDR1 and CDR2 sequences are ENHRY and SYGVKD. This chain uses TRBV10-3 with TRBJ2-2, with D possibly TRBD1 on 6 matching bases. This receptor was identified in a woman aged 25 to 39 with HIV. Sequencing was performed on unsorted PBMCs, taken about 2.4 years before starting antiretroviral therapy. Here the CDR3 reads CAISESGQLNTGELFF. In DNA form, the CDR3 reads TGTGCCATCAGTGAATCTGGACAGCTGAACACCGGGGAGCTGTTTTTT.